This T cell receptor (beta chain) originates from a study of shared clonotypes between healthy human individuals. Background on the study: Each donor's CD4 naive and CD4 memory cells filled three plates apiece, CD8 naive two, and CD8 memory one.

V shed 5 bases, J shed 5 bases, and the junction held 9 bases outside the gene matches. This CDR3 spans 15 amino acids. In germline, CDR1 is KGHSH, CDR2 LQKENI. Some clones are missing from TCRdb's copy, which holds only in-frame ones; the method was immunoSEQ multiplex PCR. This sample yields about 2.4 million clones, of which 85% to 95% are seen a single time; over 0.12% belongs to the top ten. V usage is TRBV18 and J usage is TRBJ2-3; 8 bases line up with TRBD2. The sequence came from a man aged 18-30 years in good health. Source material: naive CD4+ T cells sorted from blood. The subset denotes: CD45RA+ positively selected. The chain's CDR3 is CASSSLAVTLDTQYF. The CDR3, as DNA: TGTGCCAGCTCATCACTAGCGGTGACCTTAGATACGCAGTATTTT.